Presented here are 5 T cell receptor beta chains from one specimen sequenced in a study of OX40 agonist ivuxolimab in advanced cancers. TCRdb keeps only in-frame clones here, not all; method: immunoSEQ multiplex PCR. The sample carries some 46,000 clones, around 86% recorded once. Here the sequenced sample was CD4+ or CD8+ T cells sorted from blood, taken in a trial of the OX40 agonist ivuxolimab. These receptors came from an adult with an advanced solid tumor such as melanoma, head and neck, liver or kidney cancer.

The chain uses TRBV9 and TRBJ2-7, with 13 bases matching TRBD2. The trim removed 3 bases at V and 4 bases at J, leaving 4 bases unmatched. The CDR3 extends over 15 amino acids. Germline CDR1 and CDR2: SGDLS and YYNGEE. In DNA, the CDR3 is TGTGCCAGCAGCGCCGGACTAGCGGGAGTTTACGAGCAGTACTTC. Its protein product is CASSAGLAGVYEQYF.

Only a few counts were recorded for this clone. V usage is TRBV23-1 and J usage is TRBJ2-7, with D tentatively TRBD2 (5 bases). TRBV23-1 is noted as an ORF with a role that remains uncertain. This CDR3 has 17 amino acids. V lost 0 bases, J lost 0 bases, and 15 bases lay in between. CDR3 sequence reads: CASSQSRQATSSYEQYF. The CDR3 DNA is TGCGCCAGCAGTCAATCGAGGCAGGCCACTAGCTCCTACGAGCAGTACTTC.

To note about this clone: Its ends do not fully match the called genes, so a read error is possible. The chain is built from TRBV7-9 and TRBJ2-5, with D tentatively TRBD1 or TRBD2 (5 bases each). The CDR3 is 14 residues long. CDR1 is SEHNR, CDR2 FQNEAQ, per germline (reference sequence). The CDR3, as DNA: TGTGCCAGCAGATTAGGGACGGGATCAGAGACCCAGTACTTC. Translated: CASRLGTGSETQYF.

This chain joins TRBV5-1 and TRBJ2-3; 8 bases align to TRBD2. Germline lookup yields CDR1 SGHRS and CDR2 YFSETQ. V lost 1 base, J lost 7 bases, and 8 bases stayed unmatched. CDR3 length equals 15 residues. DNA for the CDR3: TGCGCCAGCAGCTTGAGAGGACTAGCCCAGAATACGCAGTATTTT. As protein: CASSLRGLAQNTQYF. Full variable domain (outside the CDR3, taken from reference TRBV5-1 and TRBJ2-3): KAGVTQTPRYLIKTRGQQVTLSCSPISGHRSVSWYQQTPGQGLQFLFEYFSETQRNKGNFPGRFSGRQFSNSRSEMNVSTLELGDSALYLCASSLRGLAQNTQYFGPGTRLTVL.

The J gene is TRBJ2-5, the V gene TRBV6-5, with 9 bases lining up with TRBD2. Per germline, CDR1 MNHEY and CDR2 SVGAGI. Trimming removed 0 bases from V and 2 bases from J; junction bases left unmatched: 4. This CDR3 has 16 residues. The CDR3 DNA sequence: TGTGCCAGCAGTTACTCAGCACTAGCGGGTCAAGAGACCCAGTACTTC. It encodes CASSYSALAGQETQYF.